One TCR beta chain is described in this entry. Naive T cells were sorted: CD4+CD8-CD45RO-CD45RA+ for CD4+, CD8+CD4-CD45RA+CD27bright for CD8+. Starting from approximately 500 ng of total RNA, TCR libraries were made with linear amplification. MiXCR was run by TCRdb on the reads, yielding one entry per CDR3 protein. This table holds approximately 180,000 distinct CDR3 sequences, about 74% found once. V lost 0 bases and J lost 0, with 7 bases in between. This CDR3 has 15 residues. Per germline, CDR1 SGHKS and CDR2 YYEKEE (reference sequence). The data originate from a study of healthy donors' naive CD4 and CD8 T cells.

The chain employs TRBV5-5 and TRBJ2-1, with D perhaps assigned TRBD1 or TRBD2 (5 bases each). The source material was naive CD4+ and CD8+ T cells sorted from blood, pooled from several donors. The sequence derives from a pool of human donors in good health; the sample pools cells from several healthy donors. The CDR3 DNA sequence: TGTGCCAGCAGCTTGGAGGGGAGCTCCTACAATGAGCAGTTCTTC. Its protein is CASSLEGSSYNEQFF.